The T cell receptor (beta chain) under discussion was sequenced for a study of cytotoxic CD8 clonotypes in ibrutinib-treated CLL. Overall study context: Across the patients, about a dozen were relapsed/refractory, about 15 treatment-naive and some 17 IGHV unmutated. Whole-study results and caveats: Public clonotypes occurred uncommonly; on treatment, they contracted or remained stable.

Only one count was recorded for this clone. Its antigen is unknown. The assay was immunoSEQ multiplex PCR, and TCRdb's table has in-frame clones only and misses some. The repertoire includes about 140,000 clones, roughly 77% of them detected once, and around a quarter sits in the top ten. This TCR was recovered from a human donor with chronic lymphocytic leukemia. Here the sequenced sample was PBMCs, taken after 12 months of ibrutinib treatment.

The CDR3 reads CASSFTGIETQYF. The CDR3 nucleotides are TGTGCCAGCAGCTTCACAGGGATAGAGACCCAGTACTTC. The chain carries TRBV5-4 and TRBJ2-5, with D perhaps matching TRBD1 (6 bases). The CDR3 is 13 amino acids. Germline CDR1 SGHNT, CDR2 YYREEE (reference sequence). Trimming took off 2 bases at V and 4 bases at J, with 9 bases between the two ends.